The clone carrying this T cell receptor (beta chain) was counted ten times or more. The antigen is undetermined. CDR1 is MNHEY, CDR2 SVGAGI, per germline. Trimming removed 4 bases from V and 4 bases from J, with 16 bases in between. The length of the CDR3 is 15 residues. The data were taken from a study of T-cell reconstitution after alpha-beta-depleted transplantation in children. As it was prepared, the TCRbeta library received unique molecular identifiers. Each CDR3 protein is one row after TCRdb ran MiXCR on the PCR reads. The profile shows approximately 97,000 distinct CDR3 sequences, 7% to 8% of them singletons. Overall study findings and caveats: Reports say that about two months after transplant, the alpha-beta T cells came out of several hundred graft clones that had expanded. Surviving recipient T cells and thymic progenitors produced the high day-60 TCRbeta diversity seen in some patients. One year post-transplant, T-cell counts and diversity were largely derived from T cells produced anew.

The genes are TRBV6-5 and TRBJ1-1; D unresolved. The sequence was collected from a boy between 2 and 10 years old with acute lymphoblastic leukemia, due to receive a stem cell transplant. The sequences come from PBMCs, collected before TCRalphabeta/CD19-depleted stem cell transplant. The CDR3 nucleotides read TGTGCCAGCAGTTCGGCCCTGGAAGGTAGCACTGAAGCTTTCTTT. Its translation is CASSSALEGSTEAFF.